The 24 T cell receptor beta chains listed next were all sequenced from one sample in a study of blood T cells in healthy people across ages (dated by TCRdb to 2015 to 2017). The library was obtained by 5' RACE. The sequencer was an Illumina HiSeq 2500. A second roughly 6 to 12 cycle PCR used a sample-barcoded 5' primer and a J-beta primer mix. TCRdb handled the public reads itself, with Q25 trimming in fastp and clone calling in MiXCR, and kept productive beta chains. When rows share a CDR3 protein, they turn into one entry using the most common DNA and genes. The sample table shows about 560,000 distinct CDR3 sequences, and 25% to 35% are seen once. About 3.9% of the sample belongs to the ten largest clones. These data were likewise used in another study, on T cells of mothers and their children.

Material for sequencing was blood. These receptors all come from a boy aged 2 to 10 in good health.

This clonotype was observed a few times. In nucleotides, the CDR3 is TGCAGTGCTCTTCCCTTGGACAGGGTCTCTGGGGCCAACGTCCTGACTTTC. Its protein is CSALPLDRVSGANVLTF. This sequence joins TRBV20-1 and TRBJ2-6, with TRBD1 matching 8 bases. Per germline, CDR1 DFQATT and CDR2 SNEGSKA (reference sequence). The length of the CDR3 is 17 residues. After removal of 5 bases from V and 0 bases from J, the junction contained 9 bases not matched to a gene.

This clonotype was seen more than once but under ten times. J is TRBJ2-4 and V is TRBV29-1; a possible D gene is TRBD1 (6 bases). The germline V gene encodes CDR1 SQVTM and CDR2 ANQGSEA. V was pared by 6 bases and J by 0 bases, with 12 bases between. The CDR3 is 14 amino acids. CDR3 in amino acids: CSVPDRLAKNIQYF. The CDR3 coding sequence is TGCAGCGTACCCGACAGGTTAGCCAAAAACATTCAGTACTTC.

This clonotype came up a few times. This chain uses TRBV12-3 or TRBV12-4 with TRBJ2-4; TRBD1 might be the D (7 bases). The CDR3 is made up of 15 amino acids. The germline V and J ends were trimmed by 3 bases and 7 bases, with 16 bases remaining between them. For the CDR3, the DNA is TGTGCCAGCAGTTTGGAGGGGGCATGGGATAACATTCAGTACTTC. Its protein product is CASSLEGAWDNIQYF.

In the case of this clonotype: A read error may account for a junction end that differs from germline. The chain employs TRBV29-1 and TRBJ2-7; either TRBD1 or TRBD2 may fit D (5 bases each). This CDR3 has 12 amino acids. CDR1 is SQVTM, CDR2 ANQGSEA, per germline. The CDR3 region is CSVRDLVDEQHF. The CDR3 DNA follows: TGCAGCGTTCGGGACCTTGTGGACGAGCAGCACTTC.

The chain links TRBV9 to TRBJ1-1; the D is unclear. This CDR3 is built from 14 residues. With 3 bases removed from V and 1 base from J, the gap between germline ends came to 10 bases. Per germline, CDR1 SGDLS and CDR2 YYNGEE. CDR3 nucleotides: TGTGCCAGCAGCGCGGGATACAGGAACACTGAAGCTTTCTTT. Translation gives CASSAGYRNTEAFF.

V usage is TRBV10-3 and J usage is TRBJ2-3; TRBD2 agrees at 7 bases. The length of the CDR3 is 14 residues. With 10 bases clipped from V and 4 bases from J, the junction kept 11 bases outside the gene matches. CDR1 is ENHRY and CDR2 is SYGVKD in the germline V gene. The CDR3 sequence: CATRSGYSADTQYF. DNA of the CDR3: TGTGCCACCCGTAGCGGGTATAGCGCAGATACGCAGTATTTT.

Points on this clonotype: The junction shows a germline mismatch at one end, possibly a read error. The chain is built from TRBV18 and TRBJ1-6; D is ambiguous. The CDR3 runs 16 residues. Per germline, CDR1 KGHSH and CDR2 LQKENI. CDR3 in amino acids: CDSSSSNRVATSPLHF. In DNA form, the CDR3 reads TGTGACAGCTCATCATCTAATCGCGTTGCCACTTCACCCCTCCACTTT.

The table lists this clonotype with a few counts. V gene TRBV6-2 or TRBV6-3 combines with J gene TRBJ1-4, with 10 nucleotides matching TRBD1. V lost 6 bases, J lost 9 bases, and 13 bases stayed unmatched. Germline CDR1 reads MNHEY; CDR2 reads SVGEGT. The CDR3 totals 16 residues. CDR3 protein: CASRTQPPGQGKKLFF. Here the CDR3 DNA reads TGTGCCAGCAGGACTCAACCACCGGGACAGGGGAAAAAACTGTTTTTT.

Only a few counts were recorded for this clonotype. The V and J genes are TRBV27 and TRBJ2-4; D is undetermined. Germline V gives CDR1 MNHEY, CDR2 SMNVEV (reference sequence). The germline V and J ends were trimmed by 5 bases and 0 bases, with 8 bases remaining between them. The CDR3 runs 14 residues. CDR3 protein: CASSLNLAKNIQYF. DNA of the CDR3: TGTGCCAGCAGTCTCAATTTAGCCAAAAACATTCAGTACTTC.

The genes are TRBV5-1 and TRBJ2-5; D may correspond to TRBD1 or TRBD2 (5 bases each). There are 16 residues in the CDR3. The V and J ends lost 0 bases and 4 bases respectively, with 16 bases between them. Germline V gives CDR1 SGHRS, CDR2 YFSETQ. CDR3 sequence reads: CASSLALANGAETQYF. CDR3 DNA: TGCGCCAGCAGCTTGGCCTTGGCTAACGGGGCAGAGACCCAGTACTTC.

This clonotype was seen more than once but under ten times. This chain joins TRBV3-1 and TRBJ1-1; D gene ambiguous. Trimming removed 1 base from V and 4 bases from J, with 4 bases in between. The germline CDR1 and CDR2 sequences are LGHDT and YNNKEL (reference sequence). This CDR3 comprises 12 residues. The CDR3 reads CASSQGSTEAFF. The CDR3 nucleotides read TGTGCCAGCAGCCAAGGGAGCACTGAAGCTTTCTTT.

This clonotype showed up many times. V gene TRBV5-1 combines with J gene TRBJ2-3, with 11 bases identical to TRBD2. Trimming cost V 4 bases and J 0 bases; bases outside gene matches: 4. Germline lookup yields CDR1 SGHRS and CDR2 YFSETQ. This CDR3 has 16 amino acids. The CDR3 DNA reads as TGCGCCAGCAGCCTCGGGACTAGCGGCAGCACAGATACGCAGTATTTT. Translating gives CASSLGTSGSTDTQYF.

The V call is TRBV20-1, the J call TRBJ2-1, with D hard to call. The CDR3 covers 16 residues. Trimming removed 0 bases at V and 6 bases at J, with 18 bases between. CDR1 is DFQATT and CDR2 is SNEGSKA in the germline V gene (reference sequence). Here the CDR3 reads CSAREKSRSSPNEQFF. CDR3 in DNA: TGCAGTGCTAGAGAAAAATCGAGGAGCTCCCCCAATGAGCAGTTCTTC.

The gene calls are TRBV6-1 and TRBJ2-5; 7 bases align to TRBD1. The DNA end favors TRBJ2-7, so the J call may be wrong. The CDR3 contains 16 residues. Germline lookup yields CDR1 MNHNS and CDR2 SASEGT. CDR3 sequence reads: CASSEGGRGSMDEQYF. The CDR3 nucleotides read TGTGCCAGCAGTGAAGGCGGCAGGGGGTCTATGGACGAGCAGTACTTC.

This clonotype was found a few times. The rearrangement links TRBV4-2 to TRBJ2-3; maybe TRBD2 (6 bases). CDR1 is LGHNA, CDR2 YNFKEQ, per germline. This CDR3 spans 16 amino acids. Trimming pared 0 bases from V and 6 bases from J, leaving 16 bases between. The CDR3 spells CASSQERLAVTDTQYF. The CDR3 DNA is TGTGCCAGCAGCCAAGAACGGTTAGCGGTAACCGATACGCAGTATTTT.

The rearrangement links TRBV11-2 to TRBJ2-7; tentatively, D is TRBD1 (6 bases). V was pared by 3 bases and J by 2 bases, with 11 bases between. Germline loops: CDR1 SGHAT, CDR2 FQNNGV. CDR3 length: 14 amino acids. The CDR3 DNA sequence: TGTGCCAGCAGCTTCGGACAGTTCCCCTACGAGCAGTACTTC. Translation: CASSFGQFPYEQYF. Full variable domain (outside the CDR3, taken from reference TRBV11-2 and TRBJ2-7): EAGVAQSPRYKIIEKRQSVAFWCNPISGHATLYWYQQILGQGPKLLIQFQNNGVVDDSQLPKDRFSAERLKGVDSTLKIQPAKLEDSAVYLCASSFGQFPYEQYFGPGTRLTVT.

This clonotype has only a few counts. The J gene is TRBJ1-2, the V gene TRBV5-5; D is possibly TRBD1 (6 bases). Germline-derived CDR1 and CDR2 are SGHKS and YYEKEE (reference sequence). CDR3 length: 13 residues. Trimming pared 2 bases from V and 8 bases from J, leaving 13 bases between. The CDR3 is CASSFGGARGYTF. The CDR3 region has the DNA TGTGCCAGCAGCTTCGGGGGGGCGCGGGGCTACACCTTC.

The chain has TRBV7-8 and TRBJ1-1, with D perhaps matching TRBD1 (6 bases). The CDR3 contains 18 residues. V was pared by 1 base and J by 5 bases, with 23 bases between. Germline V gives CDR1 SGHVS, CDR2 FQNEAQ. The CDR3 protein is CASSLEYVPAQGRTEAFF. The CDR3 DNA is TGTGCCAGCAGCTTAGAATATGTTCCCGCGCAGGGGAGAACTGAAGCTTTCTTT.

The chain joins TRBV5-1 to TRBJ2-5; TRBD1 agrees at 9 bases. Germline V gene sequence: CDR1 SGHRS, CDR2 YFSETQ. Trimming cost V 4 bases and J 4 bases; bases outside gene matches: 8. This CDR3 is 15 amino acids long. The CDR3 region has the DNA TGCGCCAGCAGCAAGGACAGGGGAGTTCTAGAGACCCAGTACTTC. Translation: CASSKDRGVLETQYF.

The CDR3 DNA reads TGTGCCAGCAGCTTGGTTCCTCTGGGCGATGGCTACACCTTC. This codes for CASSLVPLGDGYTF. The chain is built from TRBV5-5 and TRBJ1-2; D is uncertain. CDR3 length: 14 amino acids. V lost 0 bases, J lost 6 bases, and 12 bases lay in between. Germline V gene sequence: CDR1 SGHKS, CDR2 YYEKEE (reference sequence). Together with reference TRBV5-5 and TRBJ1-2, the CDR3 gives the full variable domain: DAGVTQSPTHLIKTRGQQVTLRCSPISGHKSVSWYQQVLGQGPQFIFQYYEKEERGRGNFPDRFSARQFPNYSSELNVNALLLGDSALYLCASSLVPLGDGYTFGSGTRLTVV.

This clonotype was detected once. This chain uses TRBV20-1 with TRBJ2-5; either TRBD1 or TRBD2 may fit D (5 bases each). Judging by the DNA end, TRBJ2-1 fits better; the J call may be wrong. The CDR3 has 18 residues. The V gene's germline CDR1 is DFQATT and CDR2 SNEGSKA (reference sequence). CDR3 loop: CSAYSDPPRDIRAIEQFF. CDR3 coding DNA: TGCAGTGCTTATAGCGACCCTCCCAGGGATATTCGGGCAATTGAGCAGTTCTTC.

The chain combines TRBV20-1 with TRBJ2-5, with 13 bases matching TRBD2. The closer fit of TRBJ2-1 to the DNA end suggests the J call may be wrong. Per the germline V gene, CDR1 is DFQATT and CDR2 is SNEGSKA (reference sequence). The CDR3 has 14 amino acids. The CDR3 is CSATGLAGDNEQFF. The CDR3 DNA is TGCAGTGCTACCGGACTAGCGGGGGACAATGAGCAGTTCTTC.

V is TRBV11-2 and J is TRBJ2-4; the D is unclear. V lost 5 bases and J lost 9, with 17 bases in between. Per the germline V gene, CDR1 is SGHAT and CDR2 is FQNNGV. CDR3 length equals 14 residues. CDR3: CASSPRPRGVIQYF. In DNA, the CDR3 is TGTGCCAGCAGCCCTAGACCCAGAGGCGTCATTCAGTACTTC. The whole variable domain, remainder taken from reference TRBV11-2 and TRBJ2-4, is EAGVAQSPRYKIIEKRQSVAFWCNPISGHATLYWYQQILGQGPKLLIQFQNNGVVDDSQLPKDRFSAERLKGVDSTLKIQPAKLEDSAVYLCASSPRPRGVIQYFGAGTRLSVL.

V gene TRBV19 combines with J gene TRBJ1-5, with 7 nucleotides matching TRBD1. CDR3 length: 15 amino acids. The germline V gene encodes CDR1 LNHDA and CDR2 SQIVND (reference sequence). With V trimmed by 3 bases and J by 0 bases, 2 bases remained unmatched. The CDR3 DNA reads as TGTGCCAGTAGTATGGGACAGTCTAGCAATCAGCCCCAGCATTTT. This sequence encodes CASSMGQSSNQPQHF.